This T cell receptor (beta chain) was observed in a study of blood T cell repertoires in COVID-19. About the research overall: Acute and convalescent COVID-19 samples came from the United States, Italy and Spain. T cells, B-cell-depleted T cells, or PBMCs provided the cDNA or gDNA that served as material.

Original handling: Reference gene primer amplification gave estimated nucleated cell counts. The table came from immunoSEQ multiplex PCR; TCRdb's copy has only in-frame clones and leaves some out. That table gives V, J and clone size, and the DNA gave D and trimming. This sample has about 200,000 clones, with 82% found just once. The germline V gene has CDR1 GTSNPN and CDR2 SVGIG (reference sequence). The V gene lost 6 bases and the J gene lost 3 bases, with 11 bases spanning the gap. This CDR3 has 13 amino acids. The origin of this receptor is a woman aged 40 to 55 with acute or convalescent COVID-19. The sample comprised peripheral blood. V and J are TRBV30 and TRBJ1-4, with a weak D call TRBD1 (5 bases). The CDR3, as DNA: TGTGCCTGCGACAGTTATTCTAATGAAAAACTGTTTTTT. Translation: CACDSYSNEKLFF.